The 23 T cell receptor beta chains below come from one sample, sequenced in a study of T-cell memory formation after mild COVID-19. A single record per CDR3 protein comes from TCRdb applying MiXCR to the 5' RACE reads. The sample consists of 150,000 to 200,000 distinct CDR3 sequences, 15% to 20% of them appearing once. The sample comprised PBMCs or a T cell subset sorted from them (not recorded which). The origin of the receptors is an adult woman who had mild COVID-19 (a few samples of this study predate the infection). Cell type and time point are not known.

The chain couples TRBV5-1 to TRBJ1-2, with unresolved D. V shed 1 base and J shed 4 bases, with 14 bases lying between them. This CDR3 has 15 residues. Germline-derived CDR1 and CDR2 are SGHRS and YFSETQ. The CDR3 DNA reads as TGCGCCAGCAGCTTGTACGGGGAGAACGGCTATGGCTACACCTTC. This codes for CASSLYGENGYGYTF.

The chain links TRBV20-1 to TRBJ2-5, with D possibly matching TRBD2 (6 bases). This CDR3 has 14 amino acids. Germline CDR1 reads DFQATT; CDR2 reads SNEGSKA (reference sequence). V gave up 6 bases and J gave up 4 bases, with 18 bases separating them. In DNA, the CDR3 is TGCAGTGCCCTCGACCGGAGGGGCGTAGAGACCCAGTACTTC. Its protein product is CSALDRRGVETQYF.

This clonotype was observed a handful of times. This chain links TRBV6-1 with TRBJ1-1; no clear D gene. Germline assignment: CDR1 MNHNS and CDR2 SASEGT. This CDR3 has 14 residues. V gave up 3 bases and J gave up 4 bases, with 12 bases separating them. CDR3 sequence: CASSELGGSTEAFF. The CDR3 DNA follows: TGTGCCAGCAGTGAGTTAGGAGGGAGCACTGAAGCTTTCTTT.

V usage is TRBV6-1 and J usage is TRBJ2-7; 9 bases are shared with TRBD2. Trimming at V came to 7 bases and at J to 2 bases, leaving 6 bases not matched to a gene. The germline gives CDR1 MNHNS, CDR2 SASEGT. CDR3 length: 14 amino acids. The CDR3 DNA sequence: TGTGCCAGCACAGGGCTAGCGGGGCCCTACGAGCAGTACTTC. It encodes CASTGLAGPYEQYF.

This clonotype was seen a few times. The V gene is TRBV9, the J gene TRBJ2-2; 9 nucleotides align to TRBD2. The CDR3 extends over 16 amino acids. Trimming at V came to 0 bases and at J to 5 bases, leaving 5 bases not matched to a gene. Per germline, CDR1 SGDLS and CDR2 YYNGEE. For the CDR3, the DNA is TGTGCCAGCAGCGTAGGCCTAGCGGGAATAACCGGGGAGCTGTTTTTT. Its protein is CASSVGLAGITGELFF. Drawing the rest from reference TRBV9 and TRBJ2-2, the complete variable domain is DSGVTQTPKHLITATGQRVTLRCSPRSGDLSVYWYQQSLDQGLQFLIQYYNGEERAKGNILERFSAQQFPDLHSELNLSSLELGDSALYFCASSVGLAGITGELFFGEGSRLTVL.

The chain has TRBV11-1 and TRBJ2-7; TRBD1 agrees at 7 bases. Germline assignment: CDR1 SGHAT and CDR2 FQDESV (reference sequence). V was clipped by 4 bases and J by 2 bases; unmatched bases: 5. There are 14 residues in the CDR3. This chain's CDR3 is CASSSWDSPYEQYF. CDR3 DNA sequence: TGTGCCAGCAGCTCCTGGGACAGTCCCTACGAGCAGTACTTC.

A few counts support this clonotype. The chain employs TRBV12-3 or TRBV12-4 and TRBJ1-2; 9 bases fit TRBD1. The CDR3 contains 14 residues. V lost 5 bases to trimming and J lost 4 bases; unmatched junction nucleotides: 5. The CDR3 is CASSHRGLRYGYTF. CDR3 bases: TGTGCCAGCAGTCACAGGGGGCTACGCTATGGCTACACCTTC.

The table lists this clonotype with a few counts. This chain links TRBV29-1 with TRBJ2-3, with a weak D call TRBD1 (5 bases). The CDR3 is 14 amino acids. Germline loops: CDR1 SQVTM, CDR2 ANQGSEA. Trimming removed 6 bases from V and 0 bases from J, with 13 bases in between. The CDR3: CSVGQGRSTDTQYF. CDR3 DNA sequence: TGCAGCGTGGGGCAAGGACGGAGCACAGATACGCAGTATTTT.

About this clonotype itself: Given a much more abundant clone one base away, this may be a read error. CDR3 loop: CASGQNTEAFF. CDR3 in DNA: TGTGCCAGCGGCCAGAACACTGAAGCTTTCTTT. The V gene is TRBV6-2 or TRBV6-3, the J gene TRBJ1-1; no clear D. V shed 8 bases and J shed 1 base, with 5 bases lying between them. Germline-derived CDR1 and CDR2 are MNHEY and SVGEGT. This CDR3 is built from 11 residues.

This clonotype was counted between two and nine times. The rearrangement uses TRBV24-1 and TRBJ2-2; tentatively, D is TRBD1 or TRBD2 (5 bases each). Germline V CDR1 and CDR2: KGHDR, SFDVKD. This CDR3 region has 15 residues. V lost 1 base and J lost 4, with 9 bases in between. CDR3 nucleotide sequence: TGTGCCACCAGTGATTTTGGGGGTTCCACCGGGGAGCTGTTTTTT. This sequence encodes CATSDFGGSTGELFF.

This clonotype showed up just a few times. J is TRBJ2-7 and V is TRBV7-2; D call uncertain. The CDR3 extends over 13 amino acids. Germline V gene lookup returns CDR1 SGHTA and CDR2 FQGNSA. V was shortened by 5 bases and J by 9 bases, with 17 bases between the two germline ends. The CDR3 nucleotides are TGTGCCAGCAGCCCCACGACATTAGTCGCGCAGTACTTC. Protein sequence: CASSPTTLVAQYF.

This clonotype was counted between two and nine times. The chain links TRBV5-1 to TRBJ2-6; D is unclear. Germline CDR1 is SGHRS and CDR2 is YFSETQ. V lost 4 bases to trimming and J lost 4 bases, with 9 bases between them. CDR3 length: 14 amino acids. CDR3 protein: CASSPIYGANVLTF. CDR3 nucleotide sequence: TGCGCCAGCAGCCCTATCTACGGGGCCAACGTCCTGACTTTC.

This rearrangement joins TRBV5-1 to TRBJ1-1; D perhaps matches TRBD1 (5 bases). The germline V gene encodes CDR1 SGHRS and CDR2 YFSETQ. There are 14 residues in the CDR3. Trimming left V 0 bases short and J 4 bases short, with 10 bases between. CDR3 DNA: TGCGCCAGCAGCTTGGGAGGGGTGGCCACTGAAGCTTTCTTT. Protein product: CASSLGGVATEAFF.

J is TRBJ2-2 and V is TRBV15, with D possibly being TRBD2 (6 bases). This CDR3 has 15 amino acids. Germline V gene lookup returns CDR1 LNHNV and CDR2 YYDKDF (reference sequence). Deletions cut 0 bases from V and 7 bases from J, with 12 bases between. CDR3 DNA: TGTGCCACCAGCAGAGAGAGGCTAGCGATCGGGGAGCTGTTTTTT. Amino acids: CATSRERLAIGELFF.

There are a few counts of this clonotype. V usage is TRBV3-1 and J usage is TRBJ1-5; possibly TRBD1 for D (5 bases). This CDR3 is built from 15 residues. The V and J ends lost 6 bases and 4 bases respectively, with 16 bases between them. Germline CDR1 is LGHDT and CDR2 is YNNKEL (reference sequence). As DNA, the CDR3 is TGTGCCAGCAGTCCTACAGGAGCGAGGAATCAGCCCCAGCATTTT. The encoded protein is CASSPTGARNQPQHF.

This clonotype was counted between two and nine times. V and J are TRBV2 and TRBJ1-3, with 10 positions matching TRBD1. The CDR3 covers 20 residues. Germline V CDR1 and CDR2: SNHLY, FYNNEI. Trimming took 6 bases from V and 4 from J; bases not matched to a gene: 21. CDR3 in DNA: TGTGCCAGCAGGCCGACAGGGGGCTTTATATTTGAAGTAGTAGGAAACACCATATATTTT. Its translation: CASRPTGGFIFEVVGNTIYF.

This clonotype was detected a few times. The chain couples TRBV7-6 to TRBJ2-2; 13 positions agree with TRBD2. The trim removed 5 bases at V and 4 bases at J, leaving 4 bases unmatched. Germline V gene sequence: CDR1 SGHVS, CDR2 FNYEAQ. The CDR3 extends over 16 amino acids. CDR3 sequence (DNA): TGTGCCAGCAGCCCGACTAGCGGGAGGACCACCGGGGAGCTGTTTTTT. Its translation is CASSPTSGRTTGELFF. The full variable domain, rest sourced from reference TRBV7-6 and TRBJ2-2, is GAGVSQSPRYKVTKRGQDVALRCDPISGHVSLYWYRQALGQGPEFLTYFNYEAQQDKSGLPNDRFSAERPEGSISTLTIQRTEQRDSAMYRCASSPTSGRTTGELFFGEGSRLTVL.

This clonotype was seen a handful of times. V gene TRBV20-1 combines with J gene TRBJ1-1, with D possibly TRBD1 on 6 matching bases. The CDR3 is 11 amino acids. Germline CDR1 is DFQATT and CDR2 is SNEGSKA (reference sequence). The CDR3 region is CSLQRGTEAFF. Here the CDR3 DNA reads TGCAGCCTCCAAAGGGGGACTGAAGCTTTCTTT.

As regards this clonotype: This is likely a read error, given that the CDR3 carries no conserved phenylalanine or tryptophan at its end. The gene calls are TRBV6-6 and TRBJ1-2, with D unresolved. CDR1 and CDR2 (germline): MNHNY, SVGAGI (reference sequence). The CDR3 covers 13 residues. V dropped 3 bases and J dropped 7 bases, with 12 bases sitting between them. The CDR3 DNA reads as TGTGCCAGCAGTTATGGCAGAGTTGGTGGCTACACCTTA. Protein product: CASSYGRVGGYTL.

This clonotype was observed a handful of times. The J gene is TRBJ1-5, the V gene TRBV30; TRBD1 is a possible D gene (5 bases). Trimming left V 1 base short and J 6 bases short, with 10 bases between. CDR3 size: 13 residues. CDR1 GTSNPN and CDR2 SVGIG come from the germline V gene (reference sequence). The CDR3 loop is CAWSAGGGQPQHF. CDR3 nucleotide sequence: TGTGCCTGGAGTGCGGGGGGAGGTCAGCCCCAGCATTTT.

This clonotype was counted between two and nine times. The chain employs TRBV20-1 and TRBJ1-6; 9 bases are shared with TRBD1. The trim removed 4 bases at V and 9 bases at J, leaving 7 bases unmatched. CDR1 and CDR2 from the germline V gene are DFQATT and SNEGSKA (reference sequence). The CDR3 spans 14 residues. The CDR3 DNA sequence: TGCAGTGCTACCCCCGGGACAGGGACTTCACCCCTCCACTTT. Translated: CSATPGTGTSPLHF.

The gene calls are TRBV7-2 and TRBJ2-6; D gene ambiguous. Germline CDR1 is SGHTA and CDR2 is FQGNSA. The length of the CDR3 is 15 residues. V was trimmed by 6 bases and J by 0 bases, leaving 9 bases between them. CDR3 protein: CASRVQTSGANVLTF. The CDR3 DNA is TGTGCCAGCAGGGTCCAGACCTCTGGGGCCAACGTCCTGACTTTC.

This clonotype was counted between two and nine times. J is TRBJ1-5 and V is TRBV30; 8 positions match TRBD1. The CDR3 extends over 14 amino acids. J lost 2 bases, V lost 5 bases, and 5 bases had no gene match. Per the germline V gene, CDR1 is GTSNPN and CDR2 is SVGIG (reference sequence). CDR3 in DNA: TGTGCCTGGGGACAGGGACTGGGCAATCAGCCCCAGCATTTT. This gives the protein CAWGQGLGNQPQHF.